These 13 T cell receptor beta chains were all obtained from the same sample, sequenced in a study of read filtering for tumor transcriptome and immune sequencing. Molecular barcoded adaptors covering alpha/delta and beta/gamma chains were used on 400 to 450 ng RNA. Using its own MiXCR run on the reads, TCRdb lists one record per CDR3 protein. The sample includes approximately 24,000 distinct CDR3 sequences, 20% to 25% of them seen just once. The source material was a population of CD138-negative cells sorted from bone marrow. The receptors here all came from a donor at least 40 years old with multiple myeloma.

The table lists this clonotype with many counts. The CDR3 protein is CASSPGQYNEQFF. In nucleotides, the CDR3 is TGTGCCAGCAGCCCGGGACAATACAATGAGCAGTTCTTC. V usage is TRBV9 and J usage is TRBJ2-1; D is perhaps TRBD1 (6 bases). Germline lookup yields CDR1 SGDLS and CDR2 YYNGEE. The germline V and J ends were trimmed by 4 bases and 4 bases, with 9 bases remaining between them. CDR3 length equals 13 residues.

This clonotype rates as medium-sized. The V and J genes are TRBV20-1 and TRBJ2-1; D uncertain. V gave up 3 bases and J gave up 6 bases, with 9 bases separating them. CDR3 length: 12 amino acids. Germline CDR1 and CDR2: DFQATT and SNEGSKA (reference sequence). In DNA form, the CDR3 reads TGCAGTGCTAGGCCCCCTTTCAATGAGCAGTTCTTC. As protein: CSARPPFNEQFF.

This clonotype was recorded many times. V gene TRBV20-1 combines with J gene TRBJ2-7; TRBD1 matches at 11 bases. This CDR3 spans 14 amino acids. Per germline, CDR1 DFQATT and CDR2 SNEGSKA (reference sequence). The junction had 4 bases not matched to a gene; V was cut back by 1 base and J by 5 bases. The CDR3 loop is CSARAGTGGDEQYF. Here the CDR3 DNA reads TGCAGTGCTAGAGCTGGGACAGGGGGAGACGAGCAGTACTTC.

The sample holds many counts of this clonotype. The chain recombines TRBV5-1 with TRBJ2-1; TRBD1 agrees at 8 bases. Unmatched junction bases numbered 5, after V lost 1 base and J lost 5 bases. CDR1 is SGHRS, CDR2 YFSETQ, per germline. The CDR3 consists of 15 residues. The CDR3 region is CASSLTGGRHNEQFF. The CDR3 DNA reads TGCGCCAGCAGCTTGACAGGGGGGAGACACAATGAGCAGTTCTTC. Variable domain in full (rest from reference TRBV5-1 and TRBJ2-1): KAGVTQTPRYLIKTRGQQVTLSCSPISGHRSVSWYQQTPGQGLQFLFEYFSETQRNKGNFPGRFSGRQFSNSRSEMNVSTLELGDSALYLCASSLTGGRHNEQFFGPGTRLTVL.

This clonotype was observed a few times. V usage is TRBV30 and J usage is TRBJ2-5; TRBD2 matches at 7 bases. The CDR3 sequence is 14 residues long. Germline CDR1 reads GTSNPN; CDR2 reads SVGIG (reference sequence). With V trimmed by 5 bases and J by 2 bases, 8 bases remained unmatched. The DNA of the CDR3 is TGTGCCTGGTTCTCTGGGAGGGGTCAAGAGACCCAGTACTTC. This encodes CAWFSGRGQETQYF.

This clonotype appeared many times. The rearrangement links TRBV29-1 to TRBJ1-1; D is unresolved. The germline gives CDR1 SQVTM, CDR2 ANQGSEA. The CDR3 is made up of 13 amino acids. With 6 bases removed from V and 1 base from J, the gap between germline ends came to 12 bases. CDR3 bases: TGCAGCGTCGACCCATGGAAGAACACTGAAGCTTTCTTT. Translating it yields CSVDPWKNTEAFF.

On this clonotype: A clone one base away is much larger, so this may be a read error. The J gene is TRBJ1-1, the V gene TRBV4-1; 7 bases line up with TRBD1. Germline V CDR1 and CDR2: MGHRA, YSYEKL. This CDR3 is 16 amino acids long. Germline trimming cut 0 bases from V and 5 bases from J; bases unmatched to any gene: 9. The CDR3 here is CASSQDGNRGLTEAFF. DNA for the CDR3: TGCGCCAGCAGCCAAGATGGAAACAGGGGATTGACTGAAGCTTTCTTT.

This clonotype was detected a few times. The CDR3 region has the DNA TGTGCCAGCAGGATAAGAGAAGGGTTGGGGAACACTGAAGCTTTCTTT. As protein: CASRIREGLGNTEAFF. The chain employs TRBV28 and TRBJ1-1; D is undetermined. CDR1 MDHEN and CDR2 SYDVKM come from the germline V gene. The CDR3 totals 16 residues. Deletions cut 6 bases from V and 1 base from J, with 18 bases between.

Many counts were recorded for this clonotype. The genes are TRBV11-2 and TRBJ2-2; D is unresolved. Deletions cut 4 bases from V and 3 bases from J, with 6 bases between. This CDR3 region has 13 residues. The V gene's germline CDR1 is SGHAT and CDR2 FQNNGV. In DNA, the CDR3 is TGTGCCAGCAGCTCCCGGGACACCGGGGAGCTGTTTTTT. Translating it yields CASSSRDTGELFF.

On this clonotype: With a far larger clone one base away, a read error is the likely cause. This CDR3 reads CASSLPGTGEAFF. In nucleotides, the CDR3 is TGTGCCAGCAGCCTGCCGGGTACGGGTGAAGCTTTCTTT. The rearrangement joins TRBV3-2 to TRBJ1-1; the tabulated D call, TRBD1, remains unverified against the DNA. TRBV3-2 counts as a pseudogene. CDR3 size: 13 residues.

This clonotype counts as medium-sized (0.01 to 0.1%). The chain has TRBV10-3 and TRBJ2-1; D possibly corresponds to TRBD1 (6 bases). Trimming removed 7 bases from V and 7 bases from J, with 14 bases in between. The CDR3 covers 13 residues. Looked up from germline, CDR1 is ENHRY and CDR2 is SYGVKD. CDR3 sequence reads: CAITGAGFNEQFF. CDR3 nucleotides: TGTGCCATCACAGGGGCAGGGTTTAATGAGCAGTTCTTC.

With regard to this clonotype: Being one base from a much bigger clone, this may be a read error. The chain joins TRBV20-1 to TRBJ1-6, with D hard to call. Trimming took 3 bases from V and 6 from J, leaving 15 bases between them. The CDR3 runs 15 residues. Germline CDR1 reads DFQATT; CDR2 reads SNEGSKA (reference sequence). CDR3 loop: CSASVQYPANSPLHF. In DNA, the CDR3 is TGCAGTGCTAGCGTTCAGTATCCCGCTAATTCACCCCTCCACTTT.

The chain couples TRBV4-1 to TRBJ2-7; 8 bases match TRBD1. Germline assignment: CDR1 MGHRA and CDR2 YSYEKL. V lost 0 bases, J lost 9 bases, and 13 bases stayed unmatched. The CDR3 is 16 amino acids. CDR3 in DNA: TGCGCCAGCAGCCAAGACTTGCAGGGGGCGCTGAAGGGGCAGTACTTC. Translated, it gives CASSQDLQGALKGQYF.